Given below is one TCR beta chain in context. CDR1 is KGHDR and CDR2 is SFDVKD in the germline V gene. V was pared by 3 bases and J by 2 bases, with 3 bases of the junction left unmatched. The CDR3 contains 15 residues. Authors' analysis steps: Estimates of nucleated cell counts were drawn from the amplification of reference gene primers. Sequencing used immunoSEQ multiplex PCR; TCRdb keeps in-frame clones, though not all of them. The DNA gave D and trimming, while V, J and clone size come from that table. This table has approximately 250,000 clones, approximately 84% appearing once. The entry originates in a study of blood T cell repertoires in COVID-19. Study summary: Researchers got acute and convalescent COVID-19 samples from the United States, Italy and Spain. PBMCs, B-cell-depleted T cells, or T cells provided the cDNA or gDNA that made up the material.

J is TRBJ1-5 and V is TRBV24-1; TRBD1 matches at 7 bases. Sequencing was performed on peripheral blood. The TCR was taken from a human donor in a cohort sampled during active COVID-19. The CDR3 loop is CATSDRGQGNQPQHF. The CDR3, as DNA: TGTGCCACCAGTGATAGAGGACAGGGCAATCAGCCCCAGCATTTT.